A single TCR beta chain is shown here with its context. Generated by immunoSEQ multiplex PCR, the TCRdb table keeps only in-frame clones and is missing some. The table lists 100,000 or so clones, just under 95% of them singletons, with 3.5% to 4.5% in the top ten. These data are taken from a study of T cell changes during pregnancy in multiple sclerosis. Trimming removed 5 bases from V and 2 bases from J, with 10 bases in between. The CDR3 runs 13 residues. CDR1 and CDR2 from the germline V gene are SGHTA and FQGNSA. The chain employs TRBV7-2 and TRBJ2-7, with a possible D match to TRBD1 (5 bases). Sequencing used peripheral blood, obtained in the first trimester of pregnancy. The TCR sequence derives from a female donor with multiple sclerosis, enrolled in a pregnancy study. CDR3: CASSTKTAYEQYF. The DNA of the CDR3 is TGTGCCAGCAGCACGAAGACAGCCTACGAGCAGTACTTC. Complete variable domain (other parts from reference TRBV7-2 and TRBJ2-7): GAGVSQSPSNKVTEKGKDVELRCDPISGHTALYWYRQSLGQGLEFLIYFQGNSAPDKSGLPSDRFSAERTGGSVSTLTIQRTQQEDSAVYLCASSTKTAYEQYFGPGTRLTVT.